The 20 T cell receptor beta chains in this list originate from one sample, sequenced in a study of OX40 agonist ivuxolimab in advanced cancers. Only in-frame clones appear in the TCRdb table, and some are missing; sequencing was by immunoSEQ multiplex PCR. This table holds about 77,000 clones, about 90% found once. The input for sequencing was CD4+ or CD8+ T cells sorted from blood, taken in a trial of the OX40 agonist ivuxolimab. The receptors shown here come from an adult with an advanced solid tumor such as melanoma, head and neck, liver or kidney cancer.

The rearrangement uses TRBV7-9 and TRBJ1-2; 10 nucleotides match TRBD1. The germline gives CDR1 SEHNR, CDR2 FQNEAQ (reference sequence). Losses at the gene ends were 3 bases for V and 8 bases for J; bases not matched to a gene: 9. The CDR3 totals 15 residues. The CDR3 sequence is CASSLPGQGRRGYTF. CDR3 nucleotide sequence: TGTGCCAGCAGCTTGCCGGGACAGGGGAGACGGGGCTACACCTTC.

V and J are TRBV19 and TRBJ1-1; possibly TRBD1 for D (5 bases). The length of the CDR3 is 14 residues. CDR1 is LNHDA and CDR2 is SQIVND in the germline V gene (reference sequence). V lost 8 bases and J lost 8, with 21 bases in between. DNA for the CDR3: TGTGCCAGTCCTCCCCCCCGGGGGGACGCCGAAGCTTTCTTT. Protein: CASPPPRGDAEAFF.

V and J are TRBV6-5 and TRBJ2-1; no firm D call. V lost 0 bases to trimming and J lost 7 bases, with 1 base between them. The CDR3 has 11 amino acids. Germline CDR1 reads MNHEY; CDR2 reads SVGAGI. The CDR3 loop reads CASSYSNEQFF. CDR3 coding DNA: TGTGCCAGCAGTTACTCGAATGAGCAGTTCTTC.

V and J are TRBV19 and TRBJ1-2; weak D call: TRBD1 (5 bases). The germline gives CDR1 LNHDA, CDR2 SQIVND (reference sequence). V was cut by 5 bases and J by 5 bases, with 9 bases left in between. The CDR3 is 12 residues long. The CDR3 reads CASSLQGYGYTF. The CDR3 DNA is TGTGCCAGTAGTCTCCAGGGTTATGGCTACACCTTC.

The V call is TRBV30, the J call TRBJ2-3; the D gene is possibly TRBD2 (5 bases). There are 13 residues in the CDR3. The germline V gene encodes CDR1 GTSNPN and CDR2 SVGIG (reference sequence). V was shortened by 1 base and J by 6 bases, with 11 bases between the two germline ends. The CDR3 DNA reads TGTGCCTGGAGTGGAGGACTGGTGGATACGCAGTATTTT. Translated, it gives CAWSGGLVDTQYF.

The chain uses TRBV28 and TRBJ1-4; D not certain. Per the germline V gene, CDR1 is MDHEN and CDR2 is SYDVKM. The V gene lost 6 bases and the J gene lost 6 bases, with 14 bases spanning the gap. The CDR3 sequence is 14 residues long. In DNA form, the CDR3 reads TGTGCCAGCAGCCGCTCGACACGAGATGAAAAACTGTTTTTT. It is translated as CASSRSTRDEKLFF.

This chain links TRBV18 with TRBJ1-4; D not resolved. The CDR3 loop spans 14 amino acids. Germline CDR1 and CDR2: KGHSH and LQKENI. Deletions cut 1 base from V and 4 bases from J, with 7 bases between. The CDR3 loop reads CASSPLGFNEKLFF. CDR3 in DNA: TGTGCCAGCTCACCACTAGGGTTTAATGAAAAACTGTTTTTT.

The V and J genes are TRBV19 and TRBJ1-1, with D possibly TRBD1 on 5 matching bases. Trimming shortened V by 7 bases and J by 0 bases, and 15 bases separated the two germline ends. The CDR3 runs to 15 residues. Germline CDR1 is LNHDA and CDR2 is SQIVND (reference sequence). CDR3 protein: CASTLPQGMNTEAFF. CDR3 coding DNA: TGTGCCAGTACCTTACCCCAGGGCATGAACACTGAAGCTTTCTTT.

This clone appeared a few times. The chain links TRBV7-6 to TRBJ2-2, with D unresolved. In germline, CDR1 is SGHVS, CDR2 FNYEAQ. V gave up 0 bases and J gave up 0 bases, with 14 bases separating them. This CDR3 comprises 18 residues. In nucleotides, the CDR3 is TGTGCCAGCAGCTTAGCCTTGCCAGGCGGTACGAACACCGGGGAGCTGTTTTTT. Its translation: CASSLALPGGTNTGELFF.

The chain uses TRBV2 and TRBJ1-5; D is ambiguous. Between the trimmed V and J ends, which lost 1 base and 9 bases, there was a span of 7 bases. The CDR3 extends over 12 amino acids. Germline CDR1 is SNHLY and CDR2 is FYNNEI. CDR3 nucleotide sequence: TGTGCCAGCAGTGAAGACGAGCGGCCCCAGCATTTT. This encodes CASSEDERPQHF.

The rearrangement joins TRBV6-6 to TRBJ1-2; D is perhaps TRBD1 (6 bases). The germline V gene encodes CDR1 MNHNY and CDR2 SVGAGI (reference sequence). Trimming took off 2 bases at V and 5 bases at J, with 12 bases between the two ends. This CDR3 is 14 amino acids long. The CDR3 DNA follows: TGTGCCAGCAGTTACCCTCTCACAGGGTATGGCTACACCTTC. Translating gives CASSYPLTGYGYTF.

This clone appeared a single time. This chain uses TRBV7-2 with TRBJ2-1, with D perhaps TRBD1 (6 bases). Trimming removed 9 bases at V and 0 bases at J, with 12 bases between. The CDR3 length is 14 residues. From germline, CDR1 is SGHTA and CDR2 FQGNSA. The CDR3 protein is CASLGAYSYNEQFF. In DNA form, the CDR3 reads TGTGCCAGTCTGGGGGCTTACTCCTACAATGAGCAGTTCTTC.

This chain links TRBV7-9 with TRBJ2-7; 9 nucleotides line up with TRBD1. V gave up 5 bases and J gave up 6 bases; unmatched junction bases: 14. The CDR3 consists of 16 residues. Germline values: CDR1 SEHNR, CDR2 FQNEAQ (reference sequence). CDR3 nucleotide sequence: TGTGCCAGCAGCCGACTCAAGAGGGGACAGGGACCCGAGCAGTACTTC. This sequence encodes CASSRLKRGQGPEQYF.

This chain connects TRBV27 to TRBJ2-3; TRBD2 is a possible D gene (5 bases). The ends were cut back, 4 bases at V and 4 bases at J, with 21 bases in the middle. The CDR3 has 17 residues. The V gene's germline CDR1 is MNHEY and CDR2 SMNVEV (reference sequence). The CDR3 protein is CASSSPPRAYSADTQYF. CDR3 DNA sequence: TGTGCCAGCAGTTCCCCACCTAGGGCCTATAGCGCAGATACGCAGTATTTT.

V and J are TRBV2 and TRBJ2-1; maybe TRBD1 (5 bases). With 11 bases removed from V and 0 bases from J, the gap between germline ends came to 14 bases. This CDR3 is 14 amino acids long. Germline assignment: CDR1 SNHLY and CDR2 FYNNEI. The CDR3: CAGAEMSSYNEQFF. CDR3 DNA: TGTGCCGGGGCAGAGATGAGCTCCTACAATGAGCAGTTCTTC.

The chain is built from TRBV6-5 and TRBJ1-3, with D uncertain. The CDR3 totals 14 residues. The germline V gene encodes CDR1 MNHEY and CDR2 SVGAGI. Between the trimmed V and J ends, which lost 6 bases and 0 bases, there was a span of 9 bases. The CDR3 DNA reads as TGTGCCAGCAGGGAGCCGAGCTCTGGAAACACCATATATTTT. Translation gives CASREPSSGNTIYF.

In its sample, this clone was seen a few times. V and J are TRBV2 and TRBJ1-2, with no clear D. The germline gives CDR1 SNHLY, CDR2 FYNNEI. This CDR3 is 16 amino acids long. The ends were cut back, 2 bases at V and 2 bases at J, with 15 bases in the middle. The CDR3 nucleotides are TGTGCCAGCAGTGAACCATTACGGACGGCCAACTATGGCTACACCTTC. As protein: CASSEPLRTANYGYTF. Full variable domain (remainder filled in from reference TRBV2 and TRBJ1-2): EPEVTQTPSHQVTQMGQEVILRCVPISNHLYFYWYRQILGQKVEFLVSFYNNEISEKSEIFDDQFSVERPDGSNFTLKIRSTKLEDSAMYFCASSEPLRTANYGYTFGSGTRLTVV.

This clone occurred a few times. The chain has TRBV5-1 and TRBJ1-2; D call uncertain. The germline V and J ends were trimmed by 0 bases and 4 bases, with 4 bases remaining between them. The CDR3 contains 12 residues. CDR1 and CDR2 (germline): SGHRS, YFSETQ. CDR3 residues: CASSLDSYGYTF. For the CDR3, the DNA is TGCGCCAGCAGCTTGGACAGCTATGGCTACACCTTC.

V and J are TRBV6-1 and TRBJ2-7; 8 nucleotides match TRBD1. The trim removed 6 bases at V and 5 bases at J, leaving 12 bases unmatched. CDR3 length equals 15 residues. In germline, CDR1 is MNHNS, CDR2 SASEGT. This CDR3 is CASSRTWTGPHEQYF. CDR3 nucleotides: TGTGCCAGCAGCCGGACCTGGACAGGGCCACACGAGCAGTACTTC.

V and J are TRBV19 and TRBJ1-1; 10 bases are a match to TRBD1. J lost 6 bases, V lost 5 bases, and 9 bases had no gene match. Germline V CDR1 and CDR2: LNHDA, SQIVND (reference sequence). The CDR3 is 15 residues long. This CDR3 is CASSGTGARLPEAFF. Here the CDR3 DNA reads TGTGCCAGTAGTGGGACAGGGGCGAGGCTCCCTGAAGCTTTCTTT.